A selection of T cell receptor beta chains follows, all from one sample in a study of T cell responses to AZD1222 COVID-19 vaccine. Assay used: immunoSEQ multiplex PCR; TCRdb lists only in-frame clones, some missing. The table includes over 150,000 clones, 94% detected once. The material sequenced was peripheral blood, taken 28 days after the second AZD1222 dose. Every receptor here comes from an adult who received the AZD1222 COVID-19 vaccine. CDR3s include the opening cysteine and the closing phenylalanine or tryptophan. A D gene is named only where the DNA matches it firmly. Clone size, where shown, is once, few, many, or a class for clones that have expanded.

clone size: NA
V gene: TRBV29-1
J gene: TRBJ2-2
D gene: NA
CDR3 DNA: TGCAGCGTTGTCTCAGGGAACAGGAGGACCGGGGAGCTGTTTTTT
CDR3 protein: CSVVSGNRRTGELFF

clone size: once
V gene: TRBV6-4
J gene: TRBJ2-1
D gene: NA
CDR3 DNA: TGTGCCAGCAGCGTCGACGGGGGGCCGAATGAGCAGTTCTTC
CDR3 protein: CASSVDGGPNEQFF

clone size: NA
V gene: TRBV27
J gene: TRBJ2-7
D gene: NA
CDR3 DNA: TGTGCCAGCAGTTTATCCGTCGGGCAGGGACTCTACGAGCAGTACTTC
CDR3 protein: CASSLSVGQGLYEQYF

clone size: NA
V gene: TRBV14
J gene: TRBJ1-1
D gene: NA
CDR3 DNA: TGTGCCAGCAGCCAAGTGGACGTGAACACTGAAGCTTTCTTT
CDR3 protein: CASSQVDVNTEAFF

clone size: NA
V gene: TRBV6-5
J gene: TRBJ2-5
D gene: NA
CDR3 DNA: TGTGCCAGCAGTTACTCCTACGCTCAAGAGACCCAGTACTTC
CDR3 protein: CASSYSYAQETQYF

clone size: NA
V gene: TRBV29-1
J gene: TRBJ1-4
D gene: NA
CDR3 DNA: TGCAGCGCTGGCGCAGGGAGAACTAATGAAAAACTGTTTTTT
CDR3 protein: CSAGAGRTNEKLFF

clone size: NA
V gene: TRBV6-5
J gene: TRBJ2-1
D gene: TRBD2
CDR3 DNA: TGTGCCAGCAGTCGGCGGGAGGGCCTCAATGAGCAGTTCTTC
CDR3 protein: CASSRREGLNEQFF

clone size: NA
V gene: TRBV11-3
J gene: TRBJ1-1
D gene: TRBD1
CDR3 DNA: TGTGCCAGCAGCTTAGGGTTAATCAGGGGGCAGGCTGAAGCTTTCTTT
CDR3 protein: CASSLGLIRGQAEAFF

clone size: NA
V gene: TRBV7-9
J gene: TRBJ1-2
D gene: TRBD1
CDR3 DNA: TGTGCCTGCGGACAGGGAAATTTAGCTAACTATGGCTACACCTTC
CDR3 protein: CACGQGNLANYGYTF

clone size: NA
V gene: TRBV7-2
J gene: TRBJ1-5
D gene: NA
CDR3 DNA: TGTGCCAGCAGCTTAATTATCGGTGATCAGCCCCAGCATTTT
CDR3 protein: CASSLIIGDQPQHF

clone size: NA
V gene: TRBV6-5
J gene: TRBJ1-3
D gene: TRBD1
CDR3 DNA: TGTGCCAGCAAACGGGACAGGGTGGCTGGAAACACCATATATTTT
CDR3 protein: CASKRDRVAGNTIYF

clone size: once
V gene: TRBV6-5
J gene: TRBJ2-7
D gene: TRBD1
CDR3 DNA: TGTGCCAGCAGTTCGGGACAGGGGGCGCAGGAGCAGTACTTC
CDR3 protein: CASSSGQGAQEQYF

clone size: NA
V gene: TRBV6-5
J gene: TRBJ1-1
D gene: NA
CDR3 DNA: TGTGCCAGCACCCAAGAGGGGTCACCCAAAGCTTTCTTT
CDR3 protein: CASTQEGSPKAFF

clone size: NA
V gene: TRBV12-5
J gene: TRBJ1-4
D gene: TRBD1
CDR3 DNA: TGTGCTAGTGGCCCTTTTGGACAGGATGAAAAACTGTTTTTT
CDR3 protein: CASGPFGQDEKLFF

clone size: NA
V gene: TRBV2
J gene: TRBJ1-4
D gene: NA
CDR3 DNA: TGTGCCAGCAGTGAATTTGGGAAGACTAATGAAAAACTGTTTTTT
CDR3 protein: CASSEFGKTNEKLFF

clone size: NA
V gene: TRBV9
J gene: TRBJ2-3
D gene: NA
CDR3 DNA: TGTGCCAGCAGCGTAGCTGGGGGTTCGACAGATACGCAGTATTTT
CDR3 protein: CASSVAGGSTDTQYF

clone size: NA
V gene: TRBV28
J gene: TRBJ1-3
D gene: TRBD1
CDR3 DNA: TGTGCCAGCAGTTTAACTATCGGACAGGGGGCAAAGGGTGGAAACACCATATATTTT
CDR3 protein: CASSLTIGQGAKGGNTIYF

clone size: NA
V gene: TRBV11-3
J gene: TRBJ1-1
D gene: NA
CDR3 DNA: TGTGCCATCAACTCGAGGGTGGGGAACACTGAAGCTTTCTTT
CDR3 protein: CAINSRVGNTEAFF

clone size: few
V gene: TRBV2
J gene: TRBJ1-1
D gene: TRBD1
CDR3 DNA: TGTGCCAGCAGTGGTGACAGGGTACCGAACACTGAAGCTTTCTTT
CDR3 protein: CASSGDRVPNTEAFF

clone size: few
V gene: TRBV5-4
J gene: TRBJ1-2
D gene: NA
CDR3 DNA: TGTGCCAGCAGTCCAGGTATCGGGAACTATGGCTACACCTTC
CDR3 protein: CASSPGIGNYGYTF

clone size: NA
V gene: TRBV18
J gene: TRBJ2-1
D gene: TRBD2
CDR3 DNA: TGTGCCAGCTCCCCCGCGGGGGGCGCAAGCGGTGAGCAGTTCTTC
CDR3 protein: CASSPAGGASGEQFF

clone size: NA
V gene: TRBV27
J gene: TRBJ1-3
D gene: NA
CDR3 DNA: TGTGCCAGCAGTTTTGGAAGAGGAAACACCATATATTTT
CDR3 protein: CASSFGRGNTIYF

clone size: once
V gene: TRBV19
J gene: TRBJ1-5
D gene: TRBD1
CDR3 DNA: TGTGCCAGTAGTAAGGGACAGGGCAGCAATCAGCCCCAGCATTTT
CDR3 protein: CASSKGQGSNQPQHF

clone size: NA
V gene: TRBV7-9
J gene: TRBJ2-2
D gene: TRBD2
CDR3 DNA: TGTGCCAGCAGCTCGGGGACTAGTCGCGCCGGGGAGCTGTTTTTT
CDR3 protein: CASSSGTSRAGELFF

clone size: NA
V gene: TRBV13
J gene: TRBJ2-1
D gene: NA
CDR3 DNA: TGTGCCAGCACCCCACAGGGACTTATGGGCGGTAGATACAATGAGCAGTTCTTC
CDR3 protein: CASTPQGLMGGRYNEQFF

clone size: few
V gene: TRBV12-3/TRBV12-4
J gene: TRBJ2-5
D gene: NA
CDR3 DNA: TGTGCCAGCAGTCCTATGGGGCAAGAGACCCAGTACTTC
CDR3 protein: CASSPMGQETQYF

clone size: NA
V gene: TRBV2
J gene: TRBJ2-7
D gene: NA
CDR3 DNA: TGTGCCAGCAGTGACGTACTCACGGGCAGGGTATCCTACGAGCAGTACTTC
CDR3 protein: CASSDVLTGRVSYEQYF

clone size: once
V gene: TRBV6-6
J gene: TRBJ2-7
D gene: TRBD1
CDR3 DNA: TGTGCCAGCAGACCGGACAGGGAGGAGCGCGAGCAGTACTTC
CDR3 protein: CASRPDREEREQYF

clone size: NA
V gene: TRBV5-1
J gene: TRBJ1-2
D gene: NA
CDR3 DNA: TGCGCCAGCAGCTTGGCCCAGGCGGCTAACTATGGCTACACCTTC
CDR3 protein: CASSLAQAANYGYTF

clone size: NA
V gene: TRBV24-1
J gene: TRBJ2-7
D gene: NA
CDR3 DNA: TGTGCCACCAGTGAGGGACTTGGCCGGGAGTACTTC
CDR3 protein: CATSEGLGREYF